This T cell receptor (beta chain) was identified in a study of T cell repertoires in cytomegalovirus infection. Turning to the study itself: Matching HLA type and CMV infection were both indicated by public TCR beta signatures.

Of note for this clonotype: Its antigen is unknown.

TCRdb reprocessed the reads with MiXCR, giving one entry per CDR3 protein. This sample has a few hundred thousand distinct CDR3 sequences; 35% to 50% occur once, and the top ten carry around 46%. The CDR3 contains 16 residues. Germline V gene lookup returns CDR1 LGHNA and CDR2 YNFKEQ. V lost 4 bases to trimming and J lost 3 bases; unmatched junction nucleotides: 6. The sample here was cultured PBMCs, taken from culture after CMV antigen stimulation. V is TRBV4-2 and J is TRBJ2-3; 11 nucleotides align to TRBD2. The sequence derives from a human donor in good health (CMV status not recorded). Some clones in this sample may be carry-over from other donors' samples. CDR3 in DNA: TGTGCCAGCAGCCTCCTAGCGGGGGGACGAACAGATACGCAGTATTTT. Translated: CASSLLAGGRTDTQYF.